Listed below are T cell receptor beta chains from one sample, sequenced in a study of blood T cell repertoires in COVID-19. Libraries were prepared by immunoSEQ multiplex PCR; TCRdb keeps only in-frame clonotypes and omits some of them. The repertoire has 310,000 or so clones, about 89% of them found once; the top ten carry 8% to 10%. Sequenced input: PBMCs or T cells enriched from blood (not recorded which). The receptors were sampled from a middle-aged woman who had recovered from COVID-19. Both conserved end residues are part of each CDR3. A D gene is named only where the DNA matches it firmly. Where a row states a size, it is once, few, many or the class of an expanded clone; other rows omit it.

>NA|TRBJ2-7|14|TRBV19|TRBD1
TGTGCCAGTAGTATTACAGGGGGCAGCTACGAGCAGTACTTC
CASSITGGSYEQYF
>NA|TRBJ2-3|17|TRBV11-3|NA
TGTGCCAGCAGCCCTACCCGGCTTAGCAGTGGTCAAGATACGCAGTATTTT
CASSPTRLSSGQDTQYF
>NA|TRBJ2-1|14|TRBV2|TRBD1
TGTGCCAGCAGGGACAGGGCACCCATCAATGAGCAGTTCTTC
CASRDRAPINEQFF
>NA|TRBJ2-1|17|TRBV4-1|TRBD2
TGCGCCAGCAGCCAAGATATCGGGGGAGGGCCGTGGAATGAGCAGTTCTTC
CASSQDIGGGPWNEQFF
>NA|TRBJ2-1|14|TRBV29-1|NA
TGCAGCGTTGCGGAGGGGGCCTCTCGCAATGAGCAGTTCTTC
CSVAEGASRNEQFF
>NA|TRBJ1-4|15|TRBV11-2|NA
TGTGCCAGCAGCTCGGGGGGCTCCTTATTCGAAAAACTGTTTTTT
CASSSGGSLFEKLFF
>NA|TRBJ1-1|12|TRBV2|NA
TGTGCCAGCAGTGATAGCTATTCTGAAGCTTTCTTT
CASSDSYSEAFF
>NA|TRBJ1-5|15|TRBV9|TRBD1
TGTGCCAGCAGCCGGACAGGGGATAGCAATCAGCCCCAGCATTTT
CASSRTGDSNQPQHF
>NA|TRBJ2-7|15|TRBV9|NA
TGTGCCAGCAGCGTAGGGTCAGGGGTAAAAGGCGAGCAGTACTTC
CASSVGSGVKGEQYF
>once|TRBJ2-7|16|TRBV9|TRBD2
TGTGCCAGCAGCGGCCTGGGAGCGGGGGGTATATACGAGCAGTACTTC
CASSGLGAGGIYEQYF
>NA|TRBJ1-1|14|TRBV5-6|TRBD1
TGTGCCAGCAGCGAACAGGGGGTGAACACTGAAGCTTTCTTT
CASSEQGVNTEAFF
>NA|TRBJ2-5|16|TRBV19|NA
TGTGCCAGTAGTATATCTTCGGGTTCCCTCGGGGAGACCCAGTACTTC
CASSISSGSLGETQYF
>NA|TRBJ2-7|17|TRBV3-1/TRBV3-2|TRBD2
TGTGCCAGCAGCCAAGTTATACTAGCGGGAGTGGGGCTCGAGCAGTACTTC
CASSQVILAGVGLEQYF
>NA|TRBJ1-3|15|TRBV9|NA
TGTGCCAGCAGCGTAGGGGGACACTCTGGAAACACCATATATTTT
CASSVGGHSGNTIYF
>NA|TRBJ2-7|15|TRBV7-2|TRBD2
TGTGCCAGCAGCCCTAGCGGGAGACCCTCCTACGAGCAGTACTTC
CASSPSGRPSYEQYF